This TCR beta chain is drawn from a study of response to subunit inactivated influenza vaccine. TCRdb independently ran MiXCR on the RT-PCR reads; one entry per CDR3 protein. Here the sample spans about 700,000 distinct CDR3 sequences, around 14% being singletons. CDR3 length: 13 residues. Trimming took 4 bases from V and 3 from J, leaving 7 bases between them. Germline V gene lookup returns CDR1 LNHNV and CDR2 YYDKDF (reference sequence). Points on this clonotype: As yet, its antigen is unknown.

Whole-study findings and limits: T cells newly recruited by each seasonal influenza vaccination are few, the authors suggested.

The chain uses TRBV15 and TRBJ1-5; D remains unclear. This clonotype originated in a man in his forties or fifties who received an inactivated influenza vaccine. The specimen was PBMCs from blood, collected approximately 15 days before vaccination. CDR3 bases: TGTGCCACCAGCAAGGAGACCAATCAGCCCCAGCATTTT. It specifies CATSKETNQPQHF.